Listed below are T cell receptor beta chains from one sample, sequenced in a study of shared clonotypes between healthy human individuals. Repertoires were generated with immunoSEQ multiplex PCR, while TCRdb's copy carries only in-frame clones and drops some. Here the sample spans 450,000 to 700,000 clones, around 95% being singletons. What was sequenced was naive CD8+ T cells sorted from blood. These receptors were obtained from a woman aged 25 to 39 in good health. The CDR3 runs from the conserved cysteine through the conserved F or W. Each record gives: clone size, V gene, J gene, D gene, CDR3 DNA, CDR3 protein. A D gene is named only where the DNA matches it firmly. Size tells how often a clone was seen (once, few, many) or the class of an expanded clone, and some rows leave it out.

size: -; V: TRBV11-2; J: TRBJ2-7; D: TRBD2; DNA: TGTGCCAGCAGCTTAGCGGCTAGCGGGGGATACGAGCAGTACTTC; CDR3: CASSLAASGGYEQYF
size: -; V: TRBV15; J: TRBJ2-3; D: -; DNA: TGTGCCACCAGCAGAGATGTACCGCAAACAGATACGCAGTATTTT; CDR3: CATSRDVPQTDTQYF
size: once; V: TRBV27; J: TRBJ1-2; D: -; DNA: TGTGCCAGCAGTGCTACAGGGTTGTATGGCTACACCTTC; CDR3: CASSATGLYGYTF
size: -; V: TRBV4-1; J: TRBJ1-1; D: -; DNA: TGCGCCAGCAGCCAAGAGGCGGGGGGCACTGAAGCTTTCTTT; CDR3: CASSQEAGGTEAFF
size: -; V: TRBV10-3; J: TRBJ1-3; D: -; DNA: TGTGCCATCAGTGATACTCGGCCACGAGTCTCTGGAAACACCATATATTTT; CDR3: CAISDTRPRVSGNTIYF
size: -; V: TRBV27; J: TRBJ2-1; D: -; DNA: TGTGCCAGCAGTTTATCCGTCAATGAGCAGTTCTTC; CDR3: CASSLSVNEQFF
size: -; V: TRBV28; J: TRBJ1-5; D: -; DNA: TGTGCCGGAGGACAGTATAGCAATCAGCCCCAGCATTTT; CDR3: CAGGQYSNQPQHF
size: once; V: TRBV9; J: TRBJ2-1; D: TRBD1; DNA: TGTGCCAGCAGCTCCGAGGGGGGTGGCAGGGGGCTATCTTGGGATGAGCAGTTCTTC; CDR3: CASSSEGGGRGLSWDEQFF
size: -; V: TRBV10-2; J: TRBJ2-7; D: -; DNA: TGCGCCAGCAGTGAGTCCTTTGGGGGGCTTGGCGAGCAGTACTTC; CDR3: CASSESFGGLGEQYF
size: -; V: TRBV7-9; J: TRBJ1-1; D: TRBD1; DNA: TGTGCCAGCAGAACCTCCGGGACAGGGACACCTGCAGCTGAAGCTTTCTTT; CDR3: CASRTSGTGTPAAEAFF
size: -; V: TRBV21-1; J: TRBJ1-1; D: -; DNA: TGTGCCAGCAGCAAAGGATGGAAGGCAGGGGGCGATCCCACTGAAGCTTTCTTT; CDR3: CASSKGWKAGGDPTEAFF
size: -; V: TRBV28; J: TRBJ2-5; D: TRBD2; DNA: TGTGCCAGCAGTTTAAAACTAGCGGGACAGCAGTACTTC; CDR3: CASSLKLAGQQYF
size: -; V: TRBV16; J: TRBJ1-1; D: TRBD1; DNA: TGTGCCAGCAGCCGACTCCGGGACAGGGAGGCAGCTTTCTTT; CDR3: CASSRLRDREAAFF
size: -; V: TRBV19; J: TRBJ2-2; D: -; DNA: TGTGCCAGTAGGTTTGGGGAGCTATCCACCGGGGAGCTGTTTTTT; CDR3: CASRFGELSTGELFF
size: -; V: TRBV7-9; J: TRBJ2-1; D: -; DNA: TGTGCCAGCAGCTACAGGGTGTACAATGAGCAGTTCTTC; CDR3: CASSYRVYNEQFF
size: once; V: TRBV12-5; J: TRBJ2-1; D: TRBD2; DNA: TGTGCTAGTGGCCTGACTAGCGGGAGGGCCCCGGGAAATGAGCAGTTCTTC; CDR3: CASGLTSGRAPGNEQFF
size: once; V: TRBV10-2; J: TRBJ2-1; D: -; DNA: TGCGCCAGCAGCGATAACCCCCGGCAGAGGTGGGATGAGCAGTTCTTC; CDR3: CASSDNPRQRWDEQFF
size: -; V: TRBV27; J: TRBJ1-1; D: TRBD1; DNA: TGTGCCAGCAGACCTTCCTCGGGACAGACCAGCACTGAAGCTTTCTTT; CDR3: CASRPSSGQTSTEAFF
size: -; V: TRBV4-2; J: TRBJ1-4; D: -; DNA: TGTGCCAGCAGCCAAGTGCTTTCAGACGAGAATGAAAAACTGTTTTTT; CDR3: CASSQVLSDENEKLFF
size: once; V: TRBV28; J: TRBJ2-7; D: -; DNA: TGTGCCAGCAGTCTCTTGGGGGATACCTACGAGCAGTACTTC; CDR3: CASSLLGDTYEQYF
size: -; V: TRBV19; J: TRBJ2-5; D: TRBD2; DNA: TGTGCCAGTCGCGGGAGGGAGACCCAGTACTTC; CDR3: CASRGRETQYF
size: -; V: TRBV19; J: TRBJ2-1; D: TRBD2; DNA: TGTGCCAGTAGTGACGCGACTAGCGGGTACAATGAGCAGTTCTTC; CDR3: CASSDATSGYNEQFF
size: -; V: TRBV2; J: TRBJ1-5; D: TRBD1; DNA: TGTGCCAGCAGTCTGCAGGACAGGGCGGAGTATAGCAATCAGCCCCAGCATTTT; CDR3: CASSLQDRAEYSNQPQHF
size: -; V: TRBV27; J: TRBJ1-5; D: -; DNA: TGTGCCAGCAGTAGGGGGGCGAATCAGCCCCAGCATTTT; CDR3: CASSRGANQPQHF
size: -; V: TRBV7-9; J: TRBJ2-7; D: -; DNA: TGTGCCAGCAGCTTAGCCGTGACCTACGAGCAGTACTTC; CDR3: CASSLAVTYEQYF
size: -; V: TRBV13; J: TRBJ2-7; D: TRBD1; DNA: TGTGCCAGCAGCATCACCGGGACAGAACCCTACGAGCAGTACTTC; CDR3: CASSITGTEPYEQYF
size: -; V: TRBV19; J: TRBJ2-1; D: TRBD2; DNA: TGTGCCTCGACTAGCGGGTCTCCCTACAATGAGCAGTTCTTC; CDR3: CASTSGSPYNEQFF
size: -; V: TRBV5-6; J: TRBJ2-7; D: TRBD1; DNA: TGTGCCAGCAGCTGGGACAGGTCCTACGAGCAGTACTTC; CDR3: CASSWDRSYEQYF
size: -; V: TRBV6-1; J: TRBJ2-1; D: TRBD1; DNA: TGTGCCAGCAGTCCCCGGGACAGGTCCTACAATGAGCAGTTCTTC; CDR3: CASSPRDRSYNEQFF
size: -; V: TRBV27; J: TRBJ2-1; D: -; DNA: TGTGCCAGCCTCCGAGGCAATGAGCAGTTCTTC; CDR3: CASLRGNEQFF
size: -; V: TRBV15; J: TRBJ1-2; D: -; DNA: TGTGCCACCAGCAGAGATGTTGGGGAAAACTATGGCTACACCTTC; CDR3: CATSRDVGENYGYTF
size: -; V: TRBV29-1; J: TRBJ2-1; D: TRBD2; DNA: TGCAGCGTTGAAGTGGCGGGAGGATCCTACAATGAGCAGTTCTTC; CDR3: CSVEVAGGSYNEQFF
size: few; V: TRBV19; J: TRBJ2-7; D: TRBD1; DNA: TGTGCCAGTAGTTCCGGGACAGGGGGCTACGAGCAGTACTTC; CDR3: CASSSGTGGYEQYF